This T cell receptor (beta chain) was sequenced in a study of spatial heterogeneity in lung cancer. Whole-study results and caveats: Expanded alpha and beta TCR counts within tumors tracked tumor mutation counts.

With 5 bases removed from V and 6 bases from J, the gap between germline ends came to 16 bases. Per germline, CDR1 SEHNR and CDR2 FQNEAQ (reference sequence). The CDR3 loop spans 15 amino acids. Noted time point: sample taken at primary tumor resection. Details on this clonotype: Its antigen remains unidentified.

TCRdb re-derived calls from the 5' RACE reads in MiXCR, one entry per CDR3 protein. The repertoire holds 20,000 to 30,000 distinct CDR3 sequences, with approximately 9% as singletons. The chain has TRBV7-9 and TRBJ2-2; D not resolved. The clonotype originates from a male donor with early-stage non-small cell lung cancer. The sequencing used lung tumor tissue, collected at surgery. The DNA of the CDR3 is TGTGCCAGCAGCCAGCGATTGACTTCGGCCGGGGAGCTGTTTTTT. Translating it yields CASSQRLTSAGELFF.